The 17 T cell receptor beta chains listed next were all sequenced from one sample in a study of blood T cell repertoires in COVID-19. Clones were sequenced by immunoSEQ multiplex PCR, and TCRdb holds only the in-frame ones, with some missing. Of 100,000 or so clones in the sample, about 90% were seen once. The sample comprised peripheral blood. All receptors derive from a human donor in a cohort sampled during active COVID-19.

The table lists this clone with a count of one. The chain uses TRBV6-2 or TRBV6-3 and TRBJ1-2; perhaps TRBD1 as D (6 bases). CDR1 is MNHEY and CDR2 is SVGEGT in the germline V gene. Trimming cost V 0 bases and J 4 bases, with 18 bases left between them. This CDR3 is 17 amino acids long. CDR3 region: CASSYSIADSGFYGYTF. For the CDR3, the DNA is TGTGCCAGCAGTTACTCGATCGCGGACAGCGGCTTCTATGGCTACACCTTC.

The chain links TRBV11-2 to TRBJ1-2, with D uncertain. Trimming removed 1 base at V and 6 bases at J, with 9 bases between. There are 13 residues in the CDR3. The V gene's germline CDR1 is SGHAT and CDR2 FQNNGV. As DNA, the CDR3 is TGTGCCAGCAGCTTAGCCGGGTACGATGGCTACACCTTC. Translated: CASSLAGYDGYTF.

The genes are TRBV14 and TRBJ2-3; 8 positions agree with TRBD2. Germline-derived CDR1 and CDR2 are SGHDN and FVKESK. The CDR3 sequence is 13 residues long. J lost 14 bases, V lost 0 bases, and 7 bases had no gene match. For the CDR3, the DNA is TGTGCCAGCAGCCAAGATCTGGGCGGGGGGTCGTATTTT. Translation gives CASSQDLGGGSYF.

The genes are TRBV6-6 and TRBJ2-2; 8 nucleotides align to TRBD2. The germline V gene has CDR1 MNHNY and CDR2 SVGAGI (reference sequence). This CDR3 region has 17 residues. With 5 bases clipped from V and 0 bases from J, the junction kept 8 bases outside the gene matches. The CDR3 here is CASSQNLAGTNTGELFF. DNA of the CDR3: TGTGCCAGCAGTCAGAACTTAGCGGGAACGAACACCGGGGAGCTGTTTTTT.

This clone appeared once. The chain uses TRBV4-1 and TRBJ2-2; possible D gene TRBD1, 6 bases. Germline assignment: CDR1 MGHRA and CDR2 YSYEKL. The ends were cut back, 2 bases at V and 5 bases at J, with 12 bases in the middle. The CDR3 totals 15 residues. The CDR3 coding sequence is TGCGCCAGCAGCCAATGGGGGCAGCTGACCGGGGAGCTGTTTTTT. Its protein product is CASSQWGQLTGELFF.

The chain carries TRBV28 and TRBJ2-3; TRBD2 matches 11 bases. The CDR3 extends over 18 amino acids. V trimming: 2 bases; J trimming: 7 bases; junction bases outside the gene matches: 14. Per the germline V gene, CDR1 is MDHEN and CDR2 is SYDVKM. The CDR3 nucleotides read TGTGCCAGCAGTTTAAGTGCCTGGGCTAGCGGGAGGAGTTATACGCAGTATTTT. It codes for CASSLSAWASGRSYTQYF.

The rearrangement uses TRBV28 and TRBJ1-5; D unresolved. This CDR3 comprises 14 residues. Germline V gene sequence: CDR1 MDHEN, CDR2 SYDVKM. Trimming pared 11 bases from V and 0 bases from J, leaving 14 bases between. This CDR3 is CASLPGYSNQPQHF. CDR3 DNA: TGTGCCTCCCTCCCGGGGTATAGCAATCAGCCCCAGCATTTT.

The V call is TRBV3-1 (or the pseudogene TRBV3-2), the J call TRBJ2-1; 12 nucleotides match TRBD2. With 4 bases clipped from V and 4 bases from J, the junction kept 8 bases outside the gene matches. Germline V CDR1 and CDR2: LGHDT, YNNKEL (reference sequence). This CDR3 spans 17 amino acids. CDR3 in amino acids: CASSPGLAGRAYNEQFF. CDR3 coding DNA: TGTGCCAGCAGCCCGGGACTAGCGGGTCGCGCGTACAATGAGCAGTTCTTC.

The rearrangement uses TRBV7-8 and TRBJ1-4, with D perhaps TRBD1 (6 bases). CDR1 SGHVS and CDR2 FQNEAQ come from the germline V gene. V shed 5 bases and J shed 8 bases, with 18 bases lying between them. The CDR3 is made up of 15 amino acids. CDR3 in DNA: TGTGCCAGCAGCGGGTGGGGACACAAGGTCGAAAAACTGTTTTTT. This encodes CASSGWGHKVEKLFF.

The V call is TRBV5-6, the J call TRBJ1-1, with D possibly matching TRBD1 (5 bases). Germline V gene sequence: CDR1 SGHDT, CDR2 YYEEEE. The CDR3 runs to 14 residues. Trimming cost V 2 bases and J 4 bases, with 12 bases left between them. The chain's CDR3 is CASSFPGLGTEAFF. CDR3 coding DNA: TGTGCCAGCAGCTTTCCAGGGCTGGGCACTGAAGCTTTCTTT.

The gene calls are TRBV3-1 (or the pseudogene TRBV3-2) and TRBJ2-7, with unresolved D. The CDR3 consists of 14 residues. Germline lookup yields CDR1 LGHDT and CDR2 YNNKEL (reference sequence). Trimming stripped 0 bases from V and 5 bases from J, with 11 bases between. Here the CDR3 DNA reads TGTGCCAGCAGCCAAGAGCTGCTGGCCCACGAGCAGTACTTC. Its translation is CASSQELLAHEQYF.

The V call is TRBV2, the J call TRBJ2-4; 8 bases are shared with TRBD2. V lost 6 bases and J lost 9; bases outside the gene matches: 10. This CDR3 contains 14 residues. Germline CDR1 is SNHLY and CDR2 is FYNNEI. The CDR3 region has the DNA TGTGCCAGCAGGGCTCGGGGGGGCGAGAGCATTCAGTACTTC. Its protein product is CASRARGGESIQYF. The whole variable domain, remainder taken from reference TRBV2 and TRBJ2-4, is EPEVTQTPSHQVTQMGQEVILRCVPISNHLYFYWYRQILGQKVEFLVSFYNNEISEKSEIFDDQFSVERPDGSNFTLKIRSTKLEDSAMYFCASRARGGESIQYFGAGTRLSVL.

DNA of the CDR3: TGCAGTGCTAGTCAAGGCGGAATCTCTGGAAACACCATATATTTT. Encoded protein: CSASQGGISGNTIYF. The chain links TRBV20-1 to TRBJ1-3; D remains unclear. Germline CDR1 and CDR2: DFQATT and SNEGSKA (reference sequence). Trimming cost V 3 bases and J 0 bases, with 12 bases left between them. The CDR3 consists of 15 residues.

The chain carries TRBV7-2 and TRBJ2-1; the match to TRBD1 covers 8 bases. Trimming cost V 2 bases and J 2 bases; bases outside gene matches: 2. Germline V gene data show CDR1 as SGHTA and CDR2 as FQGNSA. This CDR3 is built from 15 residues. The DNA for the CDR3 is TGTGCCAGCAGCTTAAGGGGACAGGCCTACAATGAGCAGTTCTTC. It yields the protein CASSLRGQAYNEQFF.

V and J are TRBV27 and TRBJ2-7; 8 bases are a match to TRBD2. V shed 5 bases, J shed 5 bases, and the junction held 5 bases outside the gene matches. Germline V gene data show CDR1 as MNHEY and CDR2 as SMNVEV (reference sequence). This CDR3 has 13 residues. CDR3 protein: CASSLREGDEQYF. In DNA form, the CDR3 reads TGTGCCAGCAGTCTCCGGGAGGGGGACGAGCAGTACTTC.

A few counts support this clone. The chain carries TRBV5-1 and TRBJ2-7, with 7 bases aligning to TRBD1. The CDR3 length is 14 residues. CDR1 and CDR2 from the germline V gene are SGHRS and YFSETQ. Losses at the gene ends were 4 bases for V and 5 bases for J; bases not matched to a gene: 9. The CDR3, as DNA: TGCGCCAGCAGCACGGGACAGCTCGTCAACGAGCAGTACTTC. It specifies CASSTGQLVNEQYF. The complete variable domain, with remaining parts taken from reference TRBV5-1 and TRBJ2-7, reads KAGVTQTPRYLIKTRGQQVTLSCSPISGHRSVSWYQQTPGQGLQFLFEYFSETQRNKGNFPGRFSGRQFSNSRSEMNVSTLELGDSALYLCASSTGQLVNEQYFGPGTRLTVT.

The chain uses TRBV18 and TRBJ2-1; maybe TRBD1 (6 bases). Trimming removed 2 bases from V and 2 bases from J, with 22 bases in between. Germline assignment: CDR1 KGHSH and CDR2 LQKENI. CDR3 length: 19 amino acids. The CDR3 region has the DNA TGTGCCAGCTCACCAGTTATCCTTTTGGTAGGGGGAACCTACAATGAGCAGTTCTTC. It codes for CASSPVILLVGGTYNEQFF. Looking up the rest from reference TRBV18 and TRBJ2-1 gives the full variable domain: NAGVMQNPRHLVRRRGQEARLRCSPMKGHSHVYWYRQLPEEGLKFMVYLQKENIIDESGMPKERFSAEFPKEGPSILRIQQVVRGDSAAYFCASSPVILLVGGTYNEQFFGPGTRLTVL.